This TCR beta chain is drawn from a study of blood T cell repertoires in COVID-19. The overall study: Sources were T cells, B-cell-depleted T cells, or PBMCs; the material itself was cDNA or gDNA.

Original analysis: Reference gene primer amplification gave nucleated cell count estimates. Assay used: immunoSEQ multiplex PCR; TCRdb lists only in-frame clones, some missing. Clone size and V and J calls were adopted from that table, with D and trimming inferred from the DNA. This table holds about 64,000 clones, 86% found once. CDR1 is SGHNT, CDR2 YENEEA, per germline. The CDR3 is made up of 12 amino acids. Trimming shortened V by 5 bases and J by 0 bases, and 4 bases separated the two germline ends. By its share, this clone is medium-sized. Sequenced: peripheral blood. The origin of this receptor is a man aged 35 to 55 with acute or convalescent COVID-19. This rearrangement joins TRBV11-3 to TRBJ1-1, with D unresolved. CDR3 DNA: TGTGCCAGCAGCGCTATGAACACTGAAGCTTTCTTT. Its translation: CASSAMNTEAFF.